Below, 24 T cell receptor beta chains from the same sample are listed, as sequenced in a study of shared clonotypes between healthy human individuals. Here immunoSEQ multiplex PCR was the method, and the copy in TCRdb shows in-frame clones only, minus some. Of some 2.1 million clones in the sample, 90% to 95% are singletons; the top ten hold roughly 0.13%. The sample comprised naive CD4+ T cells sorted from blood. The subset is: CD45RA+ positively selected. Receptors were obtained from a man younger than 35 in good health.

The chain uses TRBV19 and TRBJ2-5; D gene uncertain. The germline V gene has CDR1 LNHDA and CDR2 SQIVND (reference sequence). The CDR3 covers 13 residues. Deletions cut 6 bases from V and 5 bases from J, with 13 bases between. This chain's CDR3 is CASRGTKVETQYF. The CDR3 DNA sequence: TGTGCCAGTAGGGGTACAAAGGTGGAGACCCAGTACTTC.

This chain links TRBV30 with TRBJ1-2, with D unresolved. This CDR3 has 12 amino acids. Germline CDR1 is GTSNPN and CDR2 is SVGIG (reference sequence). V lost 2 bases, J lost 5 bases, and 9 bases lay in between. The CDR3 DNA reads as TGTGCCTGGAGTCCAAACACGTATGGCTACACCTTC. The encoded protein is CAWSPNTYGYTF.

The V call is TRBV21-1, the J call TRBJ2-5; TRBD2, the D gene given by the table, was not confirmed from the DNA. TRBV21-1 is an annotated pseudogene. This CDR3 spans 17 amino acids. Written as DNA, the CDR3 is TGTGCCAGCAGCCCTGGGACTAGCGGGGTGGGACAAGAGACCCAGTACTTC. Translating gives CASSPGTSGVGQETQYF.

The V gene is TRBV7-9, the J gene TRBJ1-2; a weak D match, TRBD1 (6 bases). The germline V gene has CDR1 SEHNR and CDR2 FQNEAQ (reference sequence). V lost 5 bases and J 7 bases, leaving 23 bases between the germline ends. CDR3 length: 16 amino acids. CDR3 region: CASSIRSGTQIPGYTF. CDR3 sequence (DNA): TGTGCCAGCAGCATACGGTCCGGGACACAGATACCTGGCTACACCTTC.

The chain combines TRBV2 with TRBJ1-5, with 7 nucleotides matching TRBD1. Germline assignment: CDR1 SNHLY and CDR2 FYNNEI. The CDR3 contains 14 residues. J lost 4 bases, V lost 4 bases, and 4 bases had no gene match. CDR3 residues: CASSGDRLNQPQHF. CDR3 bases: TGTGCCAGCAGTGGGGACAGACTTAATCAGCCCCAGCATTTT.

This clone was detected only a few times. The same CDR3 can be traced to other DNA sequences in this sample. The rearrangement joins TRBV11-2 to TRBJ2-1; 9 bases map to TRBD1. Losses at the gene ends were 5 bases for V and 7 bases for J; bases not matched to a gene: 9. CDR1 SGHAT and CDR2 FQNNGV come from the germline V gene. The CDR3 length is 15 residues. In nucleotides, the CDR3 is TGTGCCAGCAGCCAAGCCGGGACAGGGTTAAATGAGCAGTTCTTC. Amino acid sequence: CASSQAGTGLNEQFF.

The chain recombines TRBV9 with TRBJ1-6; D unresolved. The CDR3 covers 15 residues. CDR1 and CDR2 from the germline V gene are SGDLS and YYNGEE. The V gene lost 4 bases and the J gene lost 10 bases, with 18 bases spanning the gap. The CDR3 DNA follows: TGTGCCAGCAGCTCAAGGCAGGCCAGCTTCTCACCCCTCCACTTT. Protein: CASSSRQASFSPLHF. The full variable domain, its missing parts supplied by reference TRBV9 and TRBJ1-6, is DSGVTQTPKHLITATGQRVTLRCSPRSGDLSVYWYQQSLDQGLQFLIQYYNGEERAKGNILERFSAQQFPDLHSELNLSSLELGDSALYFCASSSRQASFSPLHFGNGTRLTVT.

The chain has TRBV7-9 and TRBJ2-5; 9 positions match TRBD1. The CDR3 extends over 16 amino acids. CDR1 and CDR2 (germline): SEHNR, FQNEAQ (reference sequence). Trimming took 3 bases from V and 2 from J; bases not matched to a gene: 7. CDR3 in amino acids: CASSFNVGQGQETQYF. CDR3 in DNA: TGTGCCAGCAGCTTTAATGTGGGACAGGGACAAGAGACCCAGTACTTC.

The chain combines TRBV28 with TRBJ1-1; D ambiguous. The ends were cut back, 5 bases at V and 4 bases at J, with 11 bases in the middle. Germline CDR1 and CDR2: MDHEN and SYDVKM. The CDR3 is 13 amino acids. The CDR3 loop reads CASSPNAITEAFF. CDR3 coding DNA: TGTGCCAGCAGTCCAAACGCGATCACTGAAGCTTTCTTT.

The gene calls are TRBV5-1 and TRBJ2-7; TRBD2 aligns across 9 bases. This CDR3 has 15 amino acids. Trimming cost V 2 bases and J 0 bases; bases outside gene matches: 3. In germline, CDR1 is SGHRS, CDR2 YFSETQ. The CDR3 sequence is CASSFELAGSYEQYF. The CDR3, as DNA: TGCGCCAGCAGCTTCGAACTAGCGGGCTCCTACGAGCAGTACTTC.

The J gene is TRBJ2-1, the V gene TRBV30, with D hard to call. Trimming left V 1 base short and J 4 bases short, with 11 bases between. Looked up from germline, CDR1 is GTSNPN and CDR2 is SVGIG (reference sequence). The CDR3 has 14 residues. CDR3 nucleotide sequence: TGTGCCTGGAGTGGGAAATGGCGATACAATGAGCAGTTCTTC. Translation gives CAWSGKWRYNEQFF.

This chain joins TRBV14 and TRBJ2-7, with TRBD1 identical over 9 bases. The CDR3 extends over 18 amino acids. The ends lost 2 bases at V and 3 bases at J; junction bases unmatched: 14. The V gene's germline CDR1 is SGHDN and CDR2 FVKESK. The CDR3 DNA reads TGTGCCAGCAGCCAAACCCACTTACGGGACAGGGCCATCTACGAGCAGTACTTC. As protein: CASSQTHLRDRAIYEQYF. The full variable domain, in which reference TRBV14 and TRBJ2-7 provide the parts outside the CDR3, is EAGVTQFPSHSVIEKGQTVTLRCDPISGHDNLYWYRRVMGKEIKFLLHFVKESKQDESGMPNNRFLAERTGGTYSTLKVQPAELEDSGVYFCASSQTHLRDRAIYEQYFGPGTRLTVT.

A single count supports this clone. The chain employs TRBV6-1 and TRBJ1-2; D uncertain. With 1 base removed from V and 5 bases from J, the gap between germline ends came to 17 bases. The germline gives CDR1 MNHNS, CDR2 SASEGT. The CDR3 is 16 amino acids. CDR3 loop: CASSEGYTDGVYGYTF. The CDR3 DNA reads as TGTGCCAGCAGTGAAGGCTATACGGATGGCGTTTATGGCTACACCTTC.

The V and J genes are TRBV7-2 and TRBJ1-5, with 7 positions matching TRBD1. CDR3 size: 14 residues. Germline V gene data show CDR1 as SGHTA and CDR2 as FQGNSA. Trimming cost V 5 bases and J 2 bases; bases outside gene matches: 3. CDR3 region: CASSGDSGNQPQHF. For the CDR3, the DNA is TGTGCCAGCAGCGGGGACAGCGGCAATCAGCCCCAGCATTTT.

The chain uses TRBV18 and TRBJ1-4; a possible D gene is TRBD1 (5 bases). Germline V CDR1 and CDR2: KGHSH, LQKENI. This CDR3 has 14 residues. Trimming took 2 bases from V and 6 from J, leaving 10 bases between them. The CDR3 is CASSPGTSDEKLFF. The CDR3 region has the DNA TGTGCCAGCTCACCAGGGACCTCGGATGAAAAACTGTTTTTT. Variable domain in full (rest from reference TRBV18 and TRBJ1-4): NAGVMQNPRHLVRRRGQEARLRCSPMKGHSHVYWYRQLPEEGLKFMVYLQKENIIDESGMPKERFSAEFPKEGPSILRIQQVVRGDSAAYFCASSPGTSDEKLFFGSGTQLSVL.

The gene calls are TRBV4-3 and TRBJ1-3; D unresolved. Trimming cost V 0 bases and J 2 bases, with 5 bases left between them. Germline V CDR1 and CDR2: LGHNA, YSLEER. The CDR3 has 14 amino acids. CDR3 DNA sequence: TGCGCCAGCAGCCAAGATAATGCTGGAAACACCATATATTTT. It is translated as CASSQDNAGNTIYF.

Remarks on this clone: The junction and the germline gene differ at one end; a read error may be behind it. V is TRBV6-1 and J is TRBJ1-4, with D hard to call. The CDR3 sequence is 14 residues long. Germline V gene sequence: CDR1 MNHNS, CDR2 SASEGT. The CDR3 spells CASREGRWEEKLFF. DNA of the CDR3: TGTGCCAGCAGGGAAGGGCGGTGGGAAGAAAAACTGTTTTTT.

V is TRBV5-1 and J is TRBJ1-5, with a weak D call TRBD1 (5 bases). This CDR3 is built from 13 residues. Germline-derived CDR1 and CDR2 are SGHRS and YFSETQ. V shed 4 bases and J shed 2 bases, with 7 bases lying between them. Here the CDR3 DNA reads TGCGCCAGCAGCGAGGGACGCAATCAGCCCCAGCATTTT. This codes for CASSEGRNQPQHF.

The chain links TRBV28 to TRBJ1-1; 8 nucleotides match TRBD1. Germline trimming cut 2 bases from V and 2 bases from J; bases unmatched to any gene: 7. The germline CDR1 and CDR2 sequences are MDHEN and SYDVKM. The CDR3 is 16 amino acids. CDR3: CASSLLLQGANTEAFF. The CDR3 coding sequence is TGTGCCAGCAGTTTACTTCTGCAGGGGGCTAACACTGAAGCTTTCTTT. Combining the CDR3 with reference TRBV28 and TRBJ1-1 gives the whole variable domain DVKVTQSSRYLVKRTGEKVFLECVQDMDHENMFWYRQDPGLGLRLIYFSYDVKMKEKGDIPEGYSVSREKKERFSLILESASTNQTSMYLCASSLLLQGANTEAFFGQGTRLTVV.

This chain links TRBV30 with TRBJ1-2, with a tentative D call TRBD1 (6 bases). This CDR3 region has 12 residues. The germline gives CDR1 GTSNPN, CDR2 SVGIG (reference sequence). The germline V and J ends were trimmed by 3 bases and 8 bases, with 13 bases remaining between them. The CDR3 DNA reads TGTGCCTGGAGGGTACAGGGTGGGGGCTACACCTTC. Its translation is CAWRVQGGGYTF.

Points on this clone: Other DNA sequences from this sample encode an identical CDR3 as well. The chain recombines TRBV5-1 with TRBJ2-7; D unclear. This CDR3 region has 14 residues. V was clipped by 0 bases and J by 2 bases, with 9 bases between them. Looked up from germline, CDR1 is SGHRS and CDR2 is YFSETQ. CDR3 bases: TGCGCCAGCAGCTTGGCCGGCGGAACCTACGAGCAGTACTTC. Amino acid sequence: CASSLAGGTYEQYF.

The chain's CDR3 is CASSLEEGWEQYF. The CDR3 nucleotides read TGCGCCAGCAGCCTCGAAGAGGGTTGGGAGCAGTACTTC. V gene TRBV5-1 combines with J gene TRBJ2-7; D may be TRBD2 (5 bases). The germline gives CDR1 SGHRS, CDR2 YFSETQ. Trimming stripped 4 bases from V and 7 bases from J, with 15 bases between. This CDR3 contains 13 residues.

V is TRBV7-9 and J is TRBJ2-4, with 11 bases fitting TRBD2. Looked up from germline, CDR1 is SEHNR and CDR2 is FQNEAQ (reference sequence). V shed 5 bases, J shed 1 base, and the junction held 10 bases outside the gene matches. The CDR3 is 18 amino acids. CDR3 loop: CASSPTPSGGIAKNIQYF. The CDR3 DNA reads as TGTGCCAGCAGCCCCACCCCTAGCGGGGGGATCGCCAAAAACATTCAGTACTTC.

The chain has TRBV10-3 and TRBJ2-1; D gene unclear. Germline V gene sequence: CDR1 ENHRY, CDR2 SYGVKD. Trimming shortened V by 0 bases and J by 0 bases, and 9 bases separated the two germline ends. CDR3 size: 16 residues. Here the CDR3 DNA reads TGTGCCATCAGTGAGTCGCTGAGTAGCTCCTACAATGAGCAGTTCTTC. Translation gives CAISESLSSSYNEQFF.